The 14 T cell receptor beta chains presented below share a single source sample, sequenced in a study of regulatory T cells in long-lasting Graves disease. Sample time point: newly diagnosed GD, antithyroid drugs for less than 3 months. From RNA extracted from PBMCs, the TCR library was made. Library construction for TCR beta used iRepertoire HTBI primers and Arm-PCR of CDR3 regions. TCRdb recomputed calls from the multiplex PCR reads with MiXCR, one row per CDR3 protein. The sample lists hundreds of thousands of distinct CDR3 sequences, about 18% seen once, with around 36% in the top ten. The sequencing used peripheral blood mononuclear cells (PBMCs), collected at new diagnosis, from a patient treated with antithyroid drugs. Every receptor here comes from a female donor with Graves disease.

J is TRBJ2-7 and V is TRBV7-3; 10 nucleotides line up with TRBD2. This CDR3 spans 14 amino acids. V lost 1 base to trimming and J lost 10 bases; unmatched junction nucleotides: 7. CDR1 is SGHTA, CDR2 FQGTGA, per germline. The CDR3 DNA reads TGTGCCAGCAGCTTAAATCCAGCGGGAGGGCCTCAGTACTTC. Its protein product is CASSLNPAGGPQYF.

This clonotype was observed at least ten times. V usage is TRBV30 and J usage is TRBJ1-2; possible D gene TRBD1, 5 bases. The CDR3 sequence is 15 residues long. Germline V gene data show CDR1 as GTSNPN and CDR2 as SVGIG (reference sequence). Deletions cut 4 bases from V and 0 bases from J, with 15 bases between. The CDR3 is CAWNWGEGPNYGYTF. CDR3 DNA: TGTGCCTGGAATTGGGGGGAAGGGCCTAACTATGGCTACACCTTC.

This clonotype was detected only a few times. V is TRBV10-2 and J is TRBJ1-4, with TRBD1 matching 9 bases. Germline CDR1 WSHSY, CDR2 SAAADI. V lost 6 bases to trimming and J lost 6 bases; unmatched junction nucleotides: 5. The CDR3 is 14 residues long. The CDR3 protein is CASSVGQGYEKLFF. The DNA of the CDR3 is TGCGCCAGCAGCGTGGGACAGGGATATGAAAAACTGTTTTTT.

This clonotype was seen many times. The chain uses TRBV20-1 and TRBJ1-2; D uncertain. Between the trimmed V and J ends, which lost 4 bases and 4 bases, there was a span of 13 bases. The germline CDR1 and CDR2 sequences are DFQATT and SNEGSKA (reference sequence). This CDR3 comprises 13 residues. Here the CDR3 DNA reads TGCAGTGCTATATTTGATTGGGCCTATGGCTACACCTTC. Protein product: CSAIFDWAYGYTF.

This clonotype was detected ten times or more. J is TRBJ1-5 and V is TRBV9; TRBD1 might be the D (6 bases). The germline CDR1 and CDR2 sequences are SGDLS and YYNGEE. CDR3 length equals 14 residues. V was cut by 4 bases and J by 2 bases, with 10 bases left in between. In DNA form, the CDR3 reads TGTGCCAGCAGCCCGAGGGGGGGCAATCAGCCCCAGCATTTT. Translated, it gives CASSPRGGNQPQHF.

This clonotype came up many times. The rearrangement uses TRBV30 and TRBJ2-3, with D unclear. The CDR3 covers 12 residues. V gave up 0 bases and J gave up 6 bases, with 7 bases separating them. Looked up from germline, CDR1 is GTSNPN and CDR2 is SVGIG (reference sequence). The CDR3 sequence: CAWSVGGDTQYF. DNA for the CDR3: TGTGCCTGGAGTGTCGGTGGTGATACGCAGTATTTT. Together with reference TRBV30 and TRBJ2-3, the CDR3 gives the full variable domain: SQTIHQWPATLVQPVGSPLSLECTVEGTSNPNLYWYRQAAGRGLQLLFYSVGIGQISSEVPQNLSASRPQDRQFILSSKKLLLSDSGFYLCAWSVGGDTQYFGPGTRLTVL.

There are many counts of this clonotype. The chain couples TRBV7-9 to TRBJ2-1; D uncertain. Germline V gives CDR1 SEHNR, CDR2 FQNEAQ (reference sequence). This CDR3 spans 12 amino acids. Trimming pared 2 bases from V and 5 bases from J, leaving 4 bases between. The CDR3 DNA follows: TGTGCCAGCAGCTTAAGGCACAATGAGCAGTTCTTC. It encodes CASSLRHNEQFF. The full variable domain, in which reference TRBV7-9 and TRBJ2-1 provide the parts outside the CDR3, is DTGVSQNPRHKITKRGQNVTFRCDPISEHNRLYWYRQTLGQGPEFLTYFQNEAQLEKSRLLSDRFSAERPKGSFSTLEIQRTEQGDSAMYLCASSLRHNEQFFGPGTRLTVL.

At least ten counts were recorded for this clonotype. The V gene is TRBV9, the J gene TRBJ1-1; no clear D. CDR3 length equals 14 residues. Germline V CDR1 and CDR2: SGDLS, YYNGEE. The germline V and J ends were trimmed by 0 bases and 6 bases, with 12 bases remaining between them. DNA for the CDR3: TGTGCCAGCAGCGTAGCTTTACTGGAGGCTGAAGCTTTCTTT. Protein: CASSVALLEAEAFF.

Many counts were recorded for this clonotype. The CDR3 DNA is TGTGCCAGCAGTGGGACTATTGGAACCGGAGATACGCAGTATTTT. Encoded protein: CASSGTIGTGDTQYF. This chain connects TRBV6-1 to TRBJ2-3, with a tentative D call TRBD2 (6 bases). Germline V gene lookup returns CDR1 MNHNS and CDR2 SASEGT. The CDR3 is 15 amino acids. Trimming shortened V by 4 bases and J by 5 bases, and 16 bases separated the two germline ends.

In this sample, this clonotype turned up many times. The chain uses TRBV30 and TRBJ2-6; D may be TRBD2 (5 bases). The germline gives CDR1 GTSNPN, CDR2 SVGIG (reference sequence). Deletions cut 5 bases from V and 1 base from J, with 15 bases between. This CDR3 contains 16 residues. CDR3: CAWGLPSLSGANVLTF. DNA of the CDR3: TGTGCCTGGGGACTTCCCTCCCTTTCTGGGGCCAACGTCCTGACTTTC.

This clonotype was seen at least ten times. This sequence joins TRBV30 and TRBJ2-1; D is undetermined. Trimming shortened V by 3 bases and J by 11 bases, and 23 bases separated the two germline ends. This CDR3 contains 15 residues. Germline loops: CDR1 GTSNPN, CDR2 SVGIG (reference sequence). The CDR3 protein is CAWRDRVGRMAKQFF. CDR3 bases: TGTGCCTGGAGGGACCGCGTCGGGCGTATGGCAAAGCAGTTCTTC. Together with reference TRBV30 and TRBJ2-1, the CDR3 gives the full variable domain: SQTIHQWPATLVQPVGSPLSLECTVEGTSNPNLYWYRQAAGRGLQLLFYSVGIGQISSEVPQNLSASRPQDRQFILSSKKLLLSDSGFYLCAWRDRVGRMAKQFFGPGTRLTVL.

This clonotype was counted ten times or more. This chain joins TRBV3-1 and TRBJ2-7, with D perhaps matching TRBD2 (6 bases). The CDR3 sequence is 15 residues long. V was trimmed by 0 bases and J by 3 bases, leaving 12 bases between them. From germline, CDR1 is LGHDT and CDR2 YNNKEL (reference sequence). Here the CDR3 reads CASSQDSRGLYEQYF. DNA of the CDR3: TGTGCCAGCAGCCAAGATTCTCGGGGACTCTACGAGCAGTACTTC.

As concerns this clonotype: A much larger clone sits a single nucleotide away, making a read error possible. V usage is TRBV5-1 and J usage is TRBJ2-3; D possibly corresponds to TRBD1 (5 bases). The last part of the DNA fits TRBJ2-1 better; the J call may be wrong. Germline V gives CDR1 SGHRS, CDR2 YFSETQ. The length of the CDR3 is 15 residues. The CDR3 nucleotides read TGCGCCAGCAGCCTCCTTACGCAGGGTGCAGGGGAGCAGTTCTTC. It yields the protein CASSLLTQGAGEQFF.

The chain is built from TRBV4-1 and TRBJ2-4; the match to TRBD1 covers 8 bases. CDR1 is MGHRA, CDR2 YSYEKL, per germline. This CDR3 has 15 residues. The J segment lost 3 bases and the V segment lost 7 bases, leaving 8 bases of the junction unmatched. CDR3 residues: CASTSGGAGKNIQYF. The CDR3 DNA follows: TGCGCCAGCACATCAGGGGGCGCCGGCAAAAACATTCAGTACTTC.